The 22 T cell receptor beta chains listed next were all sequenced from one sample in a study of Graves' ophthalmopathy and Graves' hyperthyroidism. Amplification from RNA transcripts yielded the TCR beta CDR3 regions. Second-round multiplex PCR followed a first-round RT-PCR using HTBI primers. TCRdb fed the multiplex PCR reads into MiXCR, producing one record per CDR3 protein. The sample has 680,000 or so distinct CDR3 sequences; 20% to 25% are singletons. Sequencing used peripheral blood. The receptors come from a woman younger than 30 with stable Graves' hyperthyroidism. Some clones in this sample may be carry-over from other donors' samples.

V is TRBV20-1 and J is TRBJ1-2; no clear D gene. The CDR3 extends over 14 amino acids. Germline V gene lookup returns CDR1 DFQATT and CDR2 SNEGSKA (reference sequence). V dropped 4 bases and J dropped 2 bases, with 14 bases sitting between them. The CDR3 sequence is CSATPPGSNYGYTF. The CDR3 nucleotides read TGCAGTGCTACCCCCCCCGGGTCCAACTATGGCTACACCTTC.

V and J are TRBV11-2 and TRBJ1-2, with 9 bases identical to TRBD1. Unmatched junction bases numbered 13, after V lost 5 bases and J lost 6 bases. This CDR3 contains 16 residues. Germline loops: CDR1 SGHAT, CDR2 FQNNGV. The CDR3 DNA reads as TGTGCCAGCAGCCCTGGGGGGACAGGGTCGCTCCATGGCTACACCTTC. This codes for CASSPGGTGSLHGYTF. Full variable domain (outside the CDR3, taken from reference TRBV11-2 and TRBJ1-2): EAGVAQSPRYKIIEKRQSVAFWCNPISGHATLYWYQQILGQGPKLLIQFQNNGVVDDSQLPKDRFSAERLKGVDSTLKIQPAKLEDSAVYLCASSPGGTGSLHGYTFGSGTRLTVV.

The sample holds many counts of this clonotype. This sequence joins TRBV6-5 and TRBJ1-2; the D gene is possibly TRBD1 (5 bases). Trimming cost V 4 bases and J 4 bases, with 16 bases left between them. The CDR3 consists of 15 residues. From germline, CDR1 is MNHEY and CDR2 SVGAGI. The CDR3 nucleotides are TGTGCCAGCAGTTCAATAGGAACAGGTCTCTATGGCTACACCTTC. Amino acid sequence: CASSSIGTGLYGYTF.

The V and J genes are TRBV19 and TRBJ1-2; D not resolved. With 5 bases removed from V and 2 bases from J, the gap between germline ends came to 15 bases. The CDR3 is 15 amino acids. Germline V gives CDR1 LNHDA, CDR2 SQIVND (reference sequence). The chain's CDR3 is CASSFAGLGNYGYTF. CDR3 nucleotide sequence: TGTGCCAGTAGTTTTGCAGGTTTGGGGAACTATGGCTACACCTTC.

This clonotype was observed at least ten times. V is TRBV11-2 and J is TRBJ1-3; D is unclear. Trimming removed 4 bases from V and 6 bases from J, with 16 bases in between. This CDR3 contains 15 residues. Germline values: CDR1 SGHAT, CDR2 FQNNGV. The CDR3 DNA reads TGTGCCAGCAGCTCTACAGACGGCCCCACAAACACCATATATTTT. This sequence encodes CASSSTDGPTNTIYF.

This clonotype was recorded many times. The V gene is TRBV12-3 or TRBV12-4, the J gene TRBJ1-2; D not certain. The V end was cut by 2 bases, the J end by 1 base, with 5 bases between. This CDR3 contains 13 residues. The CDR3 nucleotides are TGTGCCAGCAGTTTATCCAATAACTATGGCTACACCTTC. It specifies CASSLSNNYGYTF.

As regards this clonotype: Being one base from a much bigger clone, this may be a read error. The rearrangement joins TRBV6-5 to TRBJ1-3, with a tentative D call TRBD1 (6 bases). The CDR3 extends over 16 amino acids. Germline lookup yields CDR1 MNHEY and CDR2 SVGAGI. The CDR3 region is CASSNGPGALLYTLYF. The CDR3 DNA reads TGTGCCAGCAGTAACGGGCCGGGGGCACTTCTGTACACCTTATATTTT.

V is TRBV11-2 and J is TRBJ2-5; 14 bases align to TRBD2. The CDR3 is 18 amino acids. The V gene's germline CDR1 is SGHAT and CDR2 FQNNGV. The ends lost 1 base at V and 3 bases at J; junction bases unmatched: 7. CDR3 region: CASSLVYRGLAGEETQYF. The CDR3 region has the DNA TGTGCCAGCAGCTTAGTTTACCGGGGACTAGCGGGAGAAGAGACCCAGTACTTC.

The sample holds many counts of this clonotype. The chain combines TRBV6-4 with TRBJ2-6; 7 bases match TRBD1. CDR3 length equals 15 residues. Germline V gene lookup returns CDR1 MRHNA and CDR2 SNTAGT. J lost 4 bases, V lost 2 bases, and 2 bases had no gene match. CDR3 amino acids: CASSDTTGGANVLTF. CDR3 coding DNA: TGTGCCAGCAGTGACACGACAGGGGGGGCCAACGTCCTGACTTTC.

This clonotype showed up many times. The V call is TRBV6-5, the J call TRBJ2-7; tentative D call: TRBD2 (5 bases). Germline V gives CDR1 MNHEY, CDR2 SVGAGI. The ends were cut back, 8 bases at V and 3 bases at J, with 14 bases in the middle. This CDR3 contains 13 residues. CDR3: CASDSGNSYEQYF. Written as DNA, the CDR3 is TGTGCCAGCGATTCCGGGAACAGCTACGAGCAGTACTTC.

CDR3 loop: CATSDWGTDEQYF. The CDR3 DNA is TGTGCCACCAGTGATTGGGGTACGGACGAGCAGTACTTC. V gene TRBV24-1 combines with J gene TRBJ2-7; D is undetermined. The germline V gene encodes CDR1 KGHDR and CDR2 SFDVKD. There are 13 residues in the CDR3. Trimming shortened V by 2 bases and J by 5 bases, and 9 bases separated the two germline ends.

J is TRBJ1-1 and V is TRBV6-1, with 7 bases lining up with TRBD1. V dropped 7 bases and J dropped 7; count of bases not matched to a gene: 9. This CDR3 comprises 13 residues. The germline V gene encodes CDR1 MNHNS and CDR2 SASEGT. CDR3 residues: CASTVGQDDEAFF. CDR3 in DNA: TGTGCCAGCACCGTAGGACAGGATGATGAAGCTTTCTTT.

Only a few counts were recorded for this clonotype. The chain combines TRBV29-1 with TRBJ2-7, with D possibly matching TRBD2 (6 bases). The CDR3 runs to 13 residues. Germline CDR1 reads SQVTM; CDR2 reads ANQGSEA. Trimming took off 3 bases at V and 6 bases at J, with 15 bases between the two ends. The CDR3 sequence: CSVDEGGGAEQYF. DNA for the CDR3: TGCAGCGTTGACGAGGGCGGAGGGGCCGAGCAGTACTTC.

Only a few counts were recorded for this clonotype. This chain uses TRBV12-3 or TRBV12-4 with TRBJ1-2; possibly TRBD1 for D (5 bases). Trimming removed 4 bases at V and 7 bases at J, with 19 bases between. There are 15 residues in the CDR3. CDR3 amino acids: CASSSTGRAARGYTF. The CDR3 nucleotides are TGTGCCAGCAGTTCGACGGGACGGGCGGCGCGTGGCTACACCTTC.

This clonotype was observed many times. V gene TRBV28 combines with J gene TRBJ1-1; no firm D call. The germline V gene has CDR1 MDHEN and CDR2 SYDVKM. V dropped 5 bases and J dropped 6 bases, with 13 bases sitting between them. The CDR3 is made up of 13 amino acids. This CDR3 reads CASSIDLGSEAFF. Written as DNA, the CDR3 is TGTGCCAGCAGTATCGACCTGGGTTCTGAAGCTTTCTTT.

This clonotype has just a few counts. The chain recombines TRBV4-2 with TRBJ1-1, with 9 bases that match TRBD1. The V gene's germline CDR1 is LGHNA and CDR2 YNFKEQ. Trimming at V came to 3 bases and at J to 0 bases, leaving 8 bases not matched to a gene. CDR3 length equals 17 residues. For the CDR3, the DNA is TGTGCCAGCAGCCATCCCGGGACAGGGCTCATGAACACTGAAGCTTTCTTT. Translation: CASSHPGTGLMNTEAFF.

This clonotype was seen repeatedly, ten times or more. V and J are TRBV28 and TRBJ1-1, with D perhaps matching TRBD1 (6 bases). This CDR3 has 16 residues. The V end lost 1 base, the J end lost 0 bases, and 12 bases lay between the germline ends. In germline, CDR1 is MDHEN, CDR2 SYDVKM. CDR3 region: CASSLFPGGVNTEAFF. The CDR3 DNA is TGTGCCAGCAGTTTATTCCCCGGGGGCGTGAACACTGAAGCTTTCTTT.

This clonotype was seen at least ten times. The CDR3, as DNA: TGCAGCGTACTAGACAGCGACCAAGAGACCCAGTACTTC. It codes for CSVLDSDQETQYF. This chain joins TRBV29-1 and TRBJ2-5, with D possibly called TRBD1 or TRBD2 (5 bases each). Trimming left V 6 bases short and J 0 bases short, with 11 bases between. The CDR3 contains 13 residues. Germline lookup yields CDR1 SQVTM and CDR2 ANQGSEA.

This clonotype showed up many times. The chain uses TRBV6-5 and TRBJ2-7; D ambiguous. Germline lookup yields CDR1 MNHEY and CDR2 SVGAGI. V dropped 5 bases and J dropped 2 bases, with 16 bases sitting between them. The CDR3 spans 15 residues. The CDR3 region has the DNA TGTGCCAGCAGTCCGCTTAGTGATCGGCCCTACGAGCAGTACTTC. This codes for CASSPLSDRPYEQYF.

This clonotype appeared many times. V gene TRBV7-2 combines with J gene TRBJ2-7, with D possibly matching TRBD2 (6 bases). V was cut by 1 base and J by 3 bases, with 13 bases left in between. This CDR3 is 15 amino acids long. The germline CDR1 and CDR2 sequences are SGHTA and FQGNSA. CDR3 region: CASSLDPGVSYEQYF. CDR3 DNA: TGTGCCAGCAGCTTAGACCCGGGAGTGAGCTACGAGCAGTACTTC.

This clonotype has a count of ten or more. V and J are TRBV6-1 and TRBJ2-7, with TRBD1 identical over 10 bases. Germline CDR1 is MNHNS and CDR2 is SASEGT. The CDR3 extends over 14 amino acids. J gave up 6 bases and V 7 bases, and 9 bases lay outside the gene matches. This chain's CDR3 is CASTPGTGASEQYF. The DNA for the CDR3 is TGTGCCAGCACCCCCGGGACAGGGGCATCCGAGCAGTACTTC.

This clonotype was recorded at least ten times. V and J are TRBV13 and TRBJ2-7; D is possibly TRBD1 (6 bases). Germline assignment: CDR1 PRHDT and CDR2 FYEKMQ (reference sequence). The germline V and J ends were trimmed by 5 bases and 4 bases, with 12 bases remaining between them. This CDR3 is built from 13 residues. CDR3 sequence reads: CASSPLQGYEQYF. CDR3 nucleotides: TGTGCCAGCAGCCCTCTTCAGGGGTACGAGCAGTACTTC.